These T cell receptor beta chains were read from a single sample in a study of cytomegalovirus exposure and HLA in healthy donors. Repertoires were generated with immunoSEQ multiplex PCR, while TCRdb's copy carries only in-frame clones and drops some. Of around 90,000 clones listed, around three quarters are singletons. The specimen was PBMCs. The receptors shown here come from a male donor in good health and CMV-seropositive. The conserved cysteine and the conserved F or W are not part of the CDR3 here.

len: 17; v_gene: TRBV5-8; CDR3aa: ASPASGLAGASSYNEQF
len: 13; v_gene: TRBV9; CDR3aa: ASSTRGGLNTEAF
len: 12; v_gene: TRBV5-1; CDR3aa: ASRGQANTGELF
len: 14; v_gene: TRBV9; CDR3aa: ASSPLGSGGAHEQF
len: 11; v_gene: TRBV30; CDR3aa: AWSPGTVAEAF
len: 12; v_gene: TRBV30; CDR3aa: AWSVGQTNQPQH
len: 10; v_gene: TRBV6-6; CDR3aa: ASSFKNTEAF
len: 14; v_gene: TRBV10-2; CDR3aa: ASSPWTARGQETQY
len: 12; v_gene: TRBV7-2; CDR3aa: ASSSPVYTDTQY
len: 13; v_gene: TRBV10-2; CDR3aa: ASSVQGSGNQPQH
len: 14; v_gene: TRBV19; CDR3aa: ASSLKTGGRGQPQH
len: 16; v_gene: TRBV4-1; CDR3aa: ASSHGFRRGGAHNEQF
len: 12; v_gene: TRBV7-9; CDR3aa: ASSPTSGVGEAF
len: 12; v_gene: TRBV5-6; CDR3aa: ASSLTGRGYGYT
len: 13; v_gene: TRBV29-1; CDR3aa: SVEDWTGAVDEQF
len: 17; v_gene: TRBV30; CDR3aa: AWSVRFPTGSISYNEQF
len: 14; v_gene: TRBV5-1; CDR3aa: ASSLMSGVSTDTQY
len: 11; v_gene: TRBV7-6; CDR3aa: ASSPGGQTGIT
len: 10; v_gene: TRBV30; CDR3aa: AWSVSGTEAF
len: 14; v_gene: TRBV30; CDR3aa: AWSVPSGGLQETQY
len: 15; v_gene: TRBV19; CDR3aa: ASSSVYGTGVGQPQH
len: 15; v_gene: TRBV18; CDR3aa: ASSPPGEGLIRAEAF
len: 13; v_gene: TRBV7-2; CDR3aa: ASSPRPDGTYEQY
len: 11; v_gene: TRBV2; CDR3aa: ASSANRDTEAF
len: 11; v_gene: TRBV7-9; CDR3aa: ASSSDLGETQY
len: 11; v_gene: TRBV14; CDR3aa: ASSPGQAYEQY
len: 10; v_gene: TRBV7-2; CDR3aa: ASSLGGGPLH
len: 13; v_gene: TRBV6-5; CDR3aa: ASSPRREGNYGYT
len: 12; v_gene: TRBV5-1; CDR3aa: ASSMQTLNTEAF
len: 13; v_gene: TRBV5-1; CDR3aa: ASSLDPGGFYEQY
len: 11; v_gene: TRBV6-1; CDR3aa: ASSELANYGYT
len: 11; v_gene: TRBV6-6; CDR3aa: ASRPDLVQPQH
len: 9; v_gene: TRBV29-1; CDR3aa: SVSSEETQY
len: 13; v_gene: TRBV5-8; CDR3aa: ASSLEAGSGNTIY
len: 13; v_gene: TRBV30; CDR3aa: AWSVRTGGPYEQY
len: 13; v_gene: TRBV6-5; CDR3aa: ASSRGGADNSPLH
len: 12; v_gene: TRBV9; CDR3aa: ASSEGGSNQPQH
len: 12; v_gene: TRBV5-1; CDR3aa: ASSLEGGNQPQH
len: 12; v_gene: TRBV4-3; CDR3aa: ASSQQTSNEKLF
len: 11; v_gene: TRBV9; CDR3aa: ASSVATGQPQH
len: 13; v_gene: TRBV7-9; CDR3aa: ASSLERGSTDTQY
len: 12; v_gene: TRBV5-6; CDR3aa: ASSLVGPNYGYT
len: 15; v_gene: TRBV5-4; CDR3aa: ASSRRRGSLTNYGYT
len: 13; v_gene: TRBV5-5; CDR3aa: ASSGVGQLNTEAF